This T cell receptor beta chain was captured by sequencing in a study of T cells in Graves' hyperthyroidism and ophthalmopathy. For the diagnoses, clinical symptoms, serum thyroxine and TRAb, thyroid ultrasound and orbital computed tomography were used. Researchers amplified the TCR beta CDR3 regions from RNA transcripts. HTBI primers were the set used in a first-round RT-PCR of the TCR CDR3. TCRdb reprocessed the multiplex PCR reads with MiXCR, giving one entry per CDR3 protein. The sample contains about 500,000 distinct CDR3 sequences, around 43% of which appear only once. Trimming left V 5 bases short and J 5 bases short, with 12 bases between. This CDR3 comprises 13 residues. Germline lookup yields CDR1 SEHNR and CDR2 FQNEAQ (reference sequence).

This clonotype was obtained from an adult woman with Graves' disease, either hyperthyroidism or ophthalmopathy (not recorded which). The sample was peripheral blood or thyroid tissue (not recorded which). This chain links TRBV7-9 with TRBJ2-5, with D possibly TRBD2 on 6 matching bases. DNA of the CDR3: TGTGCCAGCAGCCCGATAGCGGTGGAGACCCAGTACTTC. It specifies CASSPIAVETQYF.